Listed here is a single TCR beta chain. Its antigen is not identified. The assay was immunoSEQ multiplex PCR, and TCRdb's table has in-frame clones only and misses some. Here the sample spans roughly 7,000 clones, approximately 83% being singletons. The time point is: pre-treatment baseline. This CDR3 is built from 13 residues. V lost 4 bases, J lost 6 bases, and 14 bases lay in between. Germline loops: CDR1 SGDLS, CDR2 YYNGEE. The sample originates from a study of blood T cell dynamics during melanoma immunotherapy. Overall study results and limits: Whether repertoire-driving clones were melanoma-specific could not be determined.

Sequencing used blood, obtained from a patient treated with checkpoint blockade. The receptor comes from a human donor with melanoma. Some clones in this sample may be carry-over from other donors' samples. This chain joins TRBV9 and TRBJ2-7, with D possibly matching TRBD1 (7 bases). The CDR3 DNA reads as TGTGCCAGCAGCCCAGGGGGAGGCACCGAGCAGTACTTC. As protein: CASSPGGGTEQYF.